Listed here are 17 T cell receptor beta chains from one sample, sequenced in a study of lymphopenia after photon versus proton radiotherapy. TCRdb's table, derived via immunoSEQ multiplex PCR, lists solely in-frame clones and lacks some. The data show more than 70,000 clones, with 65% to 85% seen just once and over 1.3% held by the top ten. The specimen comprised peripheral blood, sampled from a patient treated with proton-based radiotherapy. The receptors were sampled from a man aged 55 to 70 with pancreatic cancer.

This chain connects TRBV2 to TRBJ2-5, with 11 bases matching TRBD2. Germline lookup yields CDR1 SNHLY and CDR2 FYNNEI. V shed 10 bases, J shed 4 bases, and the junction held 5 bases outside the gene matches. This CDR3 comprises 13 residues. The DNA for the CDR3 is TGTGCCACCCTAGCGGGAGGATCAGAGACCCAGTACTTC. Translated, it gives CATLAGGSETQYF.

The genes are TRBV5-6 and TRBJ2-1; 10 bases agree with TRBD1. J lost 4 bases, V lost 0 bases, and 7 bases had no gene match. From germline, CDR1 is SGHDT and CDR2 YYEEEE. CDR3 length equals 17 residues. Here the CDR3 DNA reads TGTGCCAGCAGCTTGGCTTTTGACAGGGGGCTGTACAATGAGCAGTTCTTC. Encoded protein: CASSLAFDRGLYNEQFF.

The V call is TRBV11-2, the J call TRBJ2-2; no reliable D call. The CDR3 runs to 13 residues. Deletions cut 3 bases from V and 4 bases from J, with 6 bases between. The V gene's germline CDR1 is SGHAT and CDR2 FQNNGV. The CDR3 region has the DNA TGTGCCAGCAGCTTCACTGGCACCGGGGAGCTGTTTTTT. Amino acid sequence: CASSFTGTGELFF.

The rearrangement uses TRBV7-2 and TRBJ2-2, with 8 bases identical to TRBD2. Germline V lookup: CDR1 SGHTA, CDR2 FQGNSA. V lost 1 base, J lost 6 bases, and 13 bases stayed unmatched. The CDR3 loop spans 18 amino acids. CDR3 bases: TGTGCCAGCAGCTTAGGGCCTAGCGGGTTTAGAGGGGCCGGGGAGCTGTTTTTT. Residues: CASSLGPSGFRGAGELFF.

The rearrangement uses TRBV10-3 and TRBJ2-7, with D maybe TRBD2 (6 bases). This CDR3 has 15 residues. Germline V gene lookup returns CDR1 ENHRY and CDR2 SYGVKD. Trimming removed 1 base from V and 6 bases from J, with 16 bases in between. CDR3 bases: TGTGCCATCAGTGAGTTCGGCTCCAAGGGAGGCGAGCAGTACTTC. Protein product: CAISEFGSKGGEQYF.

V and J are TRBV5-1 and TRBJ2-7, with TRBD2 matching 9 bases. The CDR3 is made up of 15 amino acids. Germline V gives CDR1 SGHRS, CDR2 YFSETQ. J lost 2 bases, V lost 4 bases, and 7 bases had no gene match. CDR3 in amino acids: CASSKDSGSAYEQYF. The CDR3 bases are TGCGCCAGCAGCAAAGATAGCGGGAGTGCCTACGAGCAGTACTTC.

CDR3 DNA: TGTGCCAGCAGAAACCCTAGCGGGCGCAATGAGCAGTTCTTC. This translates into CASRNPSGRNEQFF. The gene calls are TRBV6-1 and TRBJ2-1, with TRBD2 matching 8 bases. Germline V lookup: CDR1 MNHNS, CDR2 SASEGT. The CDR3 is 14 amino acids. The V and J ends lost 6 bases and 6 bases, in that order; junction bases with no gene match: 7.

The chain carries TRBV27 and TRBJ2-5; D is ambiguous. The CDR3 runs 10 residues. The V end lost 7 bases, the J end lost 5 bases, and 5 bases lay between the germline ends. Germline V gene lookup returns CDR1 MNHEY and CDR2 SMNVEV (reference sequence). CDR3 sequence: CASTWETQYF. For the CDR3, the DNA is TGTGCCAGCACCTGGGAGACCCAGTACTTC.

The rearrangement links TRBV7-3 to TRBJ2-1, with TRBD2 matching 14 bases. CDR3 length: 17 amino acids. J was trimmed by 7 bases and V by 0 bases; bases with no gene match: 5. Germline V gene sequence: CDR1 SGHTA, CDR2 FQGTGA. The CDR3 DNA is TGTGCCAGCAGCTTAACGGCGGGACTAGCGGGAGCTAATGAGCAGTTCTTC. The encoded protein is CASSLTAGLAGANEQFF.

This chain links TRBV7-2 with TRBJ2-6; D is perhaps TRBD1 (6 bases). CDR1 and CDR2 from the germline V gene are SGHTA and FQGNSA. Deletions cut 0 bases from V and 0 bases from J, with 9 bases between. The CDR3 is made up of 17 amino acids. The CDR3 reads CASSLALGGSGANVLTF. The CDR3 nucleotides are TGTGCCAGCAGCTTAGCGTTAGGGGGCTCTGGGGCCAACGTCCTGACTTTC. The whole variable domain, remainder taken from reference TRBV7-2 and TRBJ2-6, is GAGVSQSPSNKVTEKGKDVELRCDPISGHTALYWYRQSLGQGLEFLIYFQGNSAPDKSGLPSDRFSAERTGGSVSTLTIQRTQQEDSAVYLCASSLALGGSGANVLTFGAGSRLTVL.

Written as DNA, the CDR3 is TGTGCCAGCAGCTTACCCACAGGGTATCGTGAGCAGTTCTTC. Its protein product is CASSLPTGYREQFF. This sequence joins TRBV7-2 and TRBJ2-1; possible D gene TRBD1, 6 bases. Germline CDR1 SGHTA, CDR2 FQGNSA. The V gene lost 2 bases and the J gene lost 9 bases, with 14 bases spanning the gap. The CDR3 covers 14 residues.

V gene TRBV7-8 combines with J gene TRBJ2-1; 8 bases match TRBD1. Germline values: CDR1 SGHVS, CDR2 FQNEAQ. V dropped 2 bases and J dropped 4; count of bases not matched to a gene: 1. This CDR3 is 14 amino acids long. The CDR3 spells CASSLRTGYNEQFF. The DNA of the CDR3 is TGTGCCAGCAGCTTAAGGACAGGGTACAATGAGCAGTTCTTC. The full variable domain, with the rest looked up from reference TRBV7-8 and TRBJ2-1, is GAGVSQSPRYKVAKRGQDVALRCDPISGHVSLFWYQQALGQGPEFLTYFQNEAQLDKSGLPSDRFFAERPEGSVSTLKIQRTQQEDSAVYLCASSLRTGYNEQFFGPGTRLTVL.

This clone was observed a few times. The CDR3 DNA reads as TGTGCCAGCAGCTTGACGTCTAGTTCTAATCAGCCCCAGCATTTT. Protein: CASSLTSSSNQPQHF. The chain links TRBV5-6 to TRBJ1-5, with D unclear. The CDR3 length is 15 residues. V was cut by 1 base and J by 4 bases, with 12 bases left in between. Looked up from germline, CDR1 is SGHDT and CDR2 is YYEEEE.

J is TRBJ1-2 and V is TRBV4-1; D call uncertain. The CDR3 totals 14 residues. Trimming took off 1 base at V and 6 bases at J, with 12 bases between the two ends. Looked up from germline, CDR1 is MGHRA and CDR2 is YSYEKL. Here the CDR3 DNA reads TGCGCCAGCAGCCAAGTACGCCGCGGCGATGGCTACACCTTC. Translated, it gives CASSQVRRGDGYTF.

The rearrangement uses TRBV28 and TRBJ1-5, with 7 bases lining up with TRBD1. The ends lost 4 bases at V and 3 bases at J; junction bases unmatched: 6. CDR3 length equals 15 residues. Germline CDR1 is MDHEN and CDR2 is SYDVKM. The CDR3 here is CASSSTGVSNQPQHF. The CDR3 DNA is TGTGCCAGCAGTTCTACAGGGGTTTCCAATCAGCCCCAGCATTTT.

This clone was detected once. The genes are TRBV28 and TRBJ2-4, with 7 bases aligning to TRBD1. The CDR3 covers 16 residues. Trimming at V came to 4 bases and at J to 0 bases, leaving 6 bases not matched to a gene. Germline loops: CDR1 MDHEN, CDR2 SYDVKM. DNA for the CDR3: TGTGCCAGCAGTTCACCGGGACAGTCAGCCAAAAACATTCAGTACTTC. Amino acids: CASSSPGQSAKNIQYF.

The chain uses TRBV18 and TRBJ1-1; 9 positions agree with TRBD1. This CDR3 is built from 16 residues. V shed 2 bases, J shed 2 bases, and the junction held 6 bases outside the gene matches. The germline V gene has CDR1 KGHSH and CDR2 LQKENI. The CDR3: CASSPGLDRGNTEAFF. Here the CDR3 DNA reads TGTGCCAGCTCACCAGGCTTGGACAGGGGTAACACTGAAGCTTTCTTT.